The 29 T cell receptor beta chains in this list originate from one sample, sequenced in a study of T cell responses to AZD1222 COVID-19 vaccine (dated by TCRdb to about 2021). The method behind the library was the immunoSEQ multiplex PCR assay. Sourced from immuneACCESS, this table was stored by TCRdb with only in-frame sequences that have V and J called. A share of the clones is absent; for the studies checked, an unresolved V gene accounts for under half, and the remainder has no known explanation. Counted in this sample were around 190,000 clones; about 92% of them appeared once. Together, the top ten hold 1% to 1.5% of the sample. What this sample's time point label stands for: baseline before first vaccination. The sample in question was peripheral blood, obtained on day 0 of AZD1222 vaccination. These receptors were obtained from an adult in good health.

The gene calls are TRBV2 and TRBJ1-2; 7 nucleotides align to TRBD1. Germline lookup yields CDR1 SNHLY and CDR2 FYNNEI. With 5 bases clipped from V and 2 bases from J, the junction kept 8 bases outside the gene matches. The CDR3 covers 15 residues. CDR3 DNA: TGTGCCAGCAGTCGTACGGGACAGCCAAACTATGGCTACACCTTC. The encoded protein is CASSRTGQPNYGYTF.

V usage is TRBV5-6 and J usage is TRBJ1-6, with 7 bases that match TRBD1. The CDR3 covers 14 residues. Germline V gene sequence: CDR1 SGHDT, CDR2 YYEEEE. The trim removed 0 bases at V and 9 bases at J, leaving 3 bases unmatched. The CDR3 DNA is TGTGCCAGCAGCTTGGGGCAGGGGGGTTCACCCCTCCACTTT. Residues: CASSLGQGGSPLHF.

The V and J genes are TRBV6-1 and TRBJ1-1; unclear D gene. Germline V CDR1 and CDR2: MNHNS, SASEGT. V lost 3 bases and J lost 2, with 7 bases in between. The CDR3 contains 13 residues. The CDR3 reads CASSERPNTEAFF. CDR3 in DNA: TGTGCCAGCAGTGAGAGACCCAACACTGAAGCTTTCTTT.

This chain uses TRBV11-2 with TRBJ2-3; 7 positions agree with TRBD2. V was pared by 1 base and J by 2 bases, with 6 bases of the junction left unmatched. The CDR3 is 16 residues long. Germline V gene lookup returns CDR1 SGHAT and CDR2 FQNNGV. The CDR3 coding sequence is TGTGCCAGCAGCTTAGTTGCGGGGGTCCTCACAGATACGCAGTATTTT. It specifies CASSLVAGVLTDTQYF.

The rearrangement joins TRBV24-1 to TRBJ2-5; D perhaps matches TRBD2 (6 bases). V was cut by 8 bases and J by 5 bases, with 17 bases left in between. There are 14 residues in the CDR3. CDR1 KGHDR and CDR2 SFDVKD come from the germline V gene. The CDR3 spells CATTQGGAGETQYF. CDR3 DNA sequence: TGTGCCACCACCCAGGGCGGGGCGGGGGAGACCCAGTACTTC.

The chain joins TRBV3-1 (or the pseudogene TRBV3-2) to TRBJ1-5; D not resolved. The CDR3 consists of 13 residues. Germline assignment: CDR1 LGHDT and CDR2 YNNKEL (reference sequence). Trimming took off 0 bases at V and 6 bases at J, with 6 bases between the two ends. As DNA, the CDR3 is TGTGCCAGCAGCCAAGATCGGTCTCAGCCCCAGCATTTT. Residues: CASSQDRSQPQHF.

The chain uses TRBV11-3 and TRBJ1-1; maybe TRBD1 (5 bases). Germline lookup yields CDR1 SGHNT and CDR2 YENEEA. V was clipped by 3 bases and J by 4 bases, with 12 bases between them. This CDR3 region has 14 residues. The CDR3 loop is CASSLGGSSTEAFF. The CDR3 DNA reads TGTGCCAGCAGCTTGGGGGGATCGAGCACTGAAGCTTTCTTT.

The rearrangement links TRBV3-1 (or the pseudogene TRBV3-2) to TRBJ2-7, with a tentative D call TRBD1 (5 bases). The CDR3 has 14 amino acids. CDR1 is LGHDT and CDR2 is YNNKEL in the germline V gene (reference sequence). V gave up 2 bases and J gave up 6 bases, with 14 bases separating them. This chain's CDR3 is CASSQNSGIGEQYF. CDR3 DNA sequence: TGTGCCAGCAGCCAAAACTCAGGGATCGGCGAGCAGTACTTC.

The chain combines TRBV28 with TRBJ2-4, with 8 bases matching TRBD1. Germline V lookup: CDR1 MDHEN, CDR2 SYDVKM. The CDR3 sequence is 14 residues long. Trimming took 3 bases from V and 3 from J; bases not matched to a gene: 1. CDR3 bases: TGTGCCAGCAGTTTTGGGACAGGCAAAAACATTCAGTACTTC. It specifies CASSFGTGKNIQYF. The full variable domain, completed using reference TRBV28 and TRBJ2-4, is DVKVTQSSRYLVKRTGEKVFLECVQDMDHENMFWYRQDPGLGLRLIYFSYDVKMKEKGDIPEGYSVSREKKERFSLILESASTNQTSMYLCASSFGTGKNIQYFGAGTRLSVL.

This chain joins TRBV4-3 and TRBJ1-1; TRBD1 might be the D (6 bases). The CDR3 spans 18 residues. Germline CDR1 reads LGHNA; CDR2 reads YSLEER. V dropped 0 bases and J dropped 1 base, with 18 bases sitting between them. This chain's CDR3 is CASSQDPLLSDRNTEAFF. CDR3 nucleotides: TGCGCCAGCAGCCAAGATCCCCTCCTCTCGGACAGGAACACTGAAGCTTTCTTT.

The CDR3 spells CASTRQALETQYF. The CDR3 DNA follows: TGTGCCAGCACAAGACAGGCGCTCGAGACCCAGTACTTC. The chain combines TRBV28 with TRBJ2-5, with D tentatively TRBD1 (6 bases). V lost 7 bases and J 5 bases, leaving 14 bases between the germline ends. This CDR3 is 13 amino acids long. Looked up from germline, CDR1 is MDHEN and CDR2 is SYDVKM.

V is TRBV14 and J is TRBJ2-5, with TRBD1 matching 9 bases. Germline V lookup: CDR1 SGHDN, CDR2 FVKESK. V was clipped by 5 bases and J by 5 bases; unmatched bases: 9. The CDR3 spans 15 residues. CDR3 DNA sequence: TGTGCCAGCAGCACACAGGGGGCAAGGCGCGAGACCCAGTACTTC. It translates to CASSTQGARRETQYF.

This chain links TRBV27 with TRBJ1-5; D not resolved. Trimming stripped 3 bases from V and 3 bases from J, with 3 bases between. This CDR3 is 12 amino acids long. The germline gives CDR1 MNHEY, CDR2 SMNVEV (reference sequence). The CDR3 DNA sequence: TGTGCCAGCAGTTTCTTCAATCAGCCCCAGCATTTT. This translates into CASSFFNQPQHF.

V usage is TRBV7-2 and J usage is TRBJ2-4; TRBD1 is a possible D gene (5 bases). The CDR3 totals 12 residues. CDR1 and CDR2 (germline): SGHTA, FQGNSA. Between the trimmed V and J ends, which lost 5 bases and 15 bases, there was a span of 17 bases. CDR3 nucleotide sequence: TGTGCCAGCAGCCCAGACAGAACGGTATCGTACTTC. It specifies CASSPDRTVSYF.

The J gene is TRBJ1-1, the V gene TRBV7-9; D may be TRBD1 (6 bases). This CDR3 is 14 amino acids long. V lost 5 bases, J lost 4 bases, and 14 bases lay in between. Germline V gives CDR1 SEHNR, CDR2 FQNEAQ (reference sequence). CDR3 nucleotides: TGTGCCAGCAGCCTGCAGGGGTCGATCACTGAAGCTTTCTTT. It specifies CASSLQGSITEAFF.

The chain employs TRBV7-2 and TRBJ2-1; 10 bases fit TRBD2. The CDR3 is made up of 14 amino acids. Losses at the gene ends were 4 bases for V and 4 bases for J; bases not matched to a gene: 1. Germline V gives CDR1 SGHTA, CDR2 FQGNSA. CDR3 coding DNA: TGTGCCAGCAGCTGGACTAGCGGTTACAATGAGCAGTTCTTC. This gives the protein CASSWTSGYNEQFF.

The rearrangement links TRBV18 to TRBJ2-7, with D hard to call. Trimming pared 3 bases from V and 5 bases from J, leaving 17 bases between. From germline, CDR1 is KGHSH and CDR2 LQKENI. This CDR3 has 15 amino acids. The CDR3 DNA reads TGTGCCAGCTCACCGAAGACCGGACCCTCGGACGAGCAGTACTTC. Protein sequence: CASSPKTGPSDEQYF.

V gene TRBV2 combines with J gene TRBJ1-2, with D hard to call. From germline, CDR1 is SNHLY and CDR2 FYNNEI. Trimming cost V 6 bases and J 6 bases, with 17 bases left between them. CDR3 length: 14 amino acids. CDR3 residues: CASSPAEGVHGYTF. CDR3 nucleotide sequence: TGTGCCAGCAGCCCCGCGGAGGGCGTGCATGGCTACACCTTC.

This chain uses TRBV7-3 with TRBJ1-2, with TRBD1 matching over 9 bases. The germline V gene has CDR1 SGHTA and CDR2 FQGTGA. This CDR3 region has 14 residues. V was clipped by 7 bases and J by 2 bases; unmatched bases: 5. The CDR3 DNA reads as TGTGCCAGCAACATGACAGGGGGGAACTATGGCTACACCTTC. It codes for CASNMTGGNYGYTF.

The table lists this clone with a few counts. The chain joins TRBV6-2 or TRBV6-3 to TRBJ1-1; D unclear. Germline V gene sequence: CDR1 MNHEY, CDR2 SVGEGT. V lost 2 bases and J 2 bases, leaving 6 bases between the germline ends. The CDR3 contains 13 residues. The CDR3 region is CASSYAYNTEAFF. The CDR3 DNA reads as TGTGCCAGCAGTTACGCGTACAACACTGAAGCTTTCTTT.

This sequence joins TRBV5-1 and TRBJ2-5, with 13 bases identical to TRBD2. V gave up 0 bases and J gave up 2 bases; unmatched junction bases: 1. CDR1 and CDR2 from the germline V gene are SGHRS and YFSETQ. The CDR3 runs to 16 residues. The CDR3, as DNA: TGCGCCAGCAGCTTGGAACTAGCGGGGGGGCAAGAGACCCAGTACTTC. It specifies CASSLELAGGQETQYF.

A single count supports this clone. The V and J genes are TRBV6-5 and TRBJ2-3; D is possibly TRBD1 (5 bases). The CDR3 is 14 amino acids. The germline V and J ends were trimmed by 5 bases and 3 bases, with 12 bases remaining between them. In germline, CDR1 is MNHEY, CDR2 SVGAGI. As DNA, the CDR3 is TGTGCCAGCAGTCTGCTGAAGGGGACAGATACGCAGTATTTT. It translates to CASSLLKGTDTQYF.

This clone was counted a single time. The CDR3 loop is CASSPANQPQHF. The CDR3 DNA reads TGTGCCAGCTCACCGGCGAACCAGCCCCAGCATTTT. The gene calls are TRBV18 and TRBJ1-5; D is undetermined. The CDR3 consists of 12 residues. CDR1 and CDR2 from the germline V gene are KGHSH and LQKENI. Deletions cut 3 bases from V and 7 bases from J, with 7 bases between.

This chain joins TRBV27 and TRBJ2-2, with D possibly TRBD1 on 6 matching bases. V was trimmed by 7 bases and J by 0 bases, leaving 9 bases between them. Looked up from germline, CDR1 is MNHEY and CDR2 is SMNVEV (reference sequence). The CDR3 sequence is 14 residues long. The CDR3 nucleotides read TGTGCCAGCACTAGGGACACGAACACCGGGGAGCTGTTTTTT. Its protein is CASTRDTNTGELFF.

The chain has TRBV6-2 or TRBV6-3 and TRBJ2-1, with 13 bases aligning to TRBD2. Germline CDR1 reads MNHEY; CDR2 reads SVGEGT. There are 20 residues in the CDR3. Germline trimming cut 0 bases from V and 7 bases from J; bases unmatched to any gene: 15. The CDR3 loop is CASSYSNRLILAGGGNEQFF. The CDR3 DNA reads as TGTGCCAGCAGTTACTCCAACCGCCTCATACTAGCGGGGGGGGGTAATGAGCAGTTCTTC.

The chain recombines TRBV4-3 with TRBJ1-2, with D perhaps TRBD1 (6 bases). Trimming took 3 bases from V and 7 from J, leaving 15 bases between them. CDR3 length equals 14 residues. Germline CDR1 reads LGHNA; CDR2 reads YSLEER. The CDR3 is CASSHTGQIGGYTF. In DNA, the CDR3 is TGCGCCAGCAGCCATACAGGGCAAATCGGTGGCTACACCTTC.

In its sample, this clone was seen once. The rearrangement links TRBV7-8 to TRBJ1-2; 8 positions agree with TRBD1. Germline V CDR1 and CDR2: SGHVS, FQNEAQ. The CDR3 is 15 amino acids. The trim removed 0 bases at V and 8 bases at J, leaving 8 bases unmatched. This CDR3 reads CASSLAGTGGGGYTF. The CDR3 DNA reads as TGTGCCAGCAGCTTAGCGGGAACAGGGGGAGGCGGCTACACCTTC.

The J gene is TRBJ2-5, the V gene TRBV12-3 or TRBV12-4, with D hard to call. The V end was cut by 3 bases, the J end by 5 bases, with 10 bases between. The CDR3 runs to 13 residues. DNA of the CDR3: TGTGCCAGCAGTTTGGGCCCGGCGGAGACCCAGTACTTC. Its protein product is CASSLGPAETQYF.

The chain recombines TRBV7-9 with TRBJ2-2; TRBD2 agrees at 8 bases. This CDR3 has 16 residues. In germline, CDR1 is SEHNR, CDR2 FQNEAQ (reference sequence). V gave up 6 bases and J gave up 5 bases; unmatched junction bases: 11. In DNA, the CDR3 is TGTGCCAGCAGTCTTAGCGGGACCCGAACGACCGGGGAGCTGTTTTTT. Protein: CASSLSGTRTTGELFF.